A single sample is the source of the 18 T cell receptor beta chains below, sequenced in a study of early T cells in non-severe SARS-CoV-2 infection. In TCRdb, the 5' RACE reads were re-called with MiXCR into one record per CDR3 protein. The profile shows approximately 32,000 distinct CDR3 sequences, 6.6% of them singletons. The sequencing input was whole blood. The source is an adult who was a healthcare worker with PCR-confirmed SARS-CoV-2 infection or an uninfected control (not recorded which).

This clonotype was counted ten times or more. The V and J genes are TRBV5-5 and TRBJ2-5; 11 nucleotides align to TRBD2. Germline CDR1 is SGHKS and CDR2 is YYEKEE (reference sequence). The CDR3 is 14 residues long. The junction had 2 bases not matched to a gene; V was cut back by 4 bases and J by 3 bases. CDR3 loop: CASSRGLAEETQYF. The CDR3 DNA follows: TGTGCCAGCAGCCGGGGACTAGCGGAAGAGACCCAGTACTTC.

This clonotype was seen at least ten times. The V gene is TRBV5-4, the J gene TRBJ1-1; 7 nucleotides agree with TRBD1. Losses at the gene ends were 1 base for V and 0 bases for J; bases not matched to a gene: 3. The CDR3 has 15 amino acids. Germline assignment: CDR1 SGHNT and CDR2 YYREEE (reference sequence). The DNA of the CDR3 is TGTGCCAGCAGCTTGAGGGACAGCCTGAACACTGAAGCTTTCTTT. Translating it yields CASSLRDSLNTEAFF.

This clonotype was recorded many times. In DNA, the CDR3 is TGTGCCAGCAGCGCAGGACTAGCACTCTCCTACGAGCAGTACTTC. The encoded protein is CASSAGLALSYEQYF. V and J are TRBV11-2 and TRBJ2-7; 8 bases agree with TRBD2. Germline-derived CDR1 and CDR2 are SGHAT and FQNNGV. The CDR3 extends over 15 amino acids. Unmatched junction bases numbered 6, after V lost 5 bases and J lost 0 bases.

Only a few counts were recorded for this clonotype. This chain joins TRBV7-6 and TRBJ2-3, with no clear D. The germline CDR1 and CDR2 sequences are SGHVS and FNYEAQ. There are 14 residues in the CDR3. V lost 0 bases, J lost 4 bases, and 8 bases lay in between. The CDR3 sequence: CASSLASSPDTQYF. DNA of the CDR3: TGTGCCAGCAGCTTAGCCTCGTCCCCAGATACGCAGTATTTT.

This clonotype was observed a few times. This chain connects TRBV20-1 to TRBJ1-1, with no clear D. V dropped 0 bases and J dropped 0 bases, with 8 bases sitting between them. The CDR3 runs to 14 residues. In germline, CDR1 is DFQATT, CDR2 SNEGSKA (reference sequence). CDR3 region: CSARDSGLNTEAFF. The CDR3 bases are TGCAGTGCTAGAGATAGCGGGTTGAACACTGAAGCTTTCTTT.

This clonotype has only a few counts. V usage is TRBV19 and J usage is TRBJ2-3, with TRBD2 identical over 7 bases. The CDR3 totals 17 residues. Trimming took 4 bases from V and 0 from J; bases not matched to a gene: 10. CDR1 and CDR2 from the germline V gene are LNHDA and SQIVND (reference sequence). CDR3 coding DNA: TGTGCCAGTAGTAGCCGCCGGGGGGTTTCTAGCACAGATACGCAGTATTTT. This translates into CASSSRRGVSSTDTQYF.

Worth noting for this clonotype: Since a much larger clone is just one base distant, this may be a read error. This chain joins TRBV7-9 and TRBJ2-1, with TRBD2 matching 10 bases. The germline V gene encodes CDR1 SEHNR and CDR2 FQNEAQ (reference sequence). This CDR3 contains 14 residues. V dropped 3 bases and J dropped 12; count of bases not matched to a gene: 8. The CDR3 here is CASSLGLAGARQFF. Written as DNA, the CDR3 is TGTGCCAGCAGCTTGGGGCTAGCGGGAGCCAGGCAGTTCTTC.

This clonotype was recorded many times. This sequence joins TRBV11-2 and TRBJ2-7, with 8 positions matching TRBD2. This CDR3 region has 15 residues. V shed 9 bases and J 4 bases; nucleotides not matched to a gene: 14. Germline CDR1 is SGHAT and CDR2 is FQNNGV. The CDR3 DNA sequence: TGTGCCAGTGGGATGGTGCTAGCGGGCAGATACGAGCAGTACTTC. Residues: CASGMVLAGRYEQYF.

This clonotype was picked up many times. In DNA form, the CDR3 reads TGTGCCAGCAGTCGTAGACTAGCGGGGGCCGTGAACACCGGGGAGCTGTTTTTT. This sequence encodes CASSRRLAGAVNTGELFF. The chain joins TRBV6-2 or TRBV6-3 to TRBJ2-2; TRBD2 agrees at 12 bases. CDR1 and CDR2 from the germline V gene are MNHEY and SVGEGT. V shed 5 bases, J shed 1 base, and the junction held 8 bases outside the gene matches. The CDR3 totals 18 residues.

This clonotype came up many times. The chain uses TRBV29-1 and TRBJ1-2; D perhaps matches TRBD1 (6 bases). V shed 6 bases and J shed 8 bases, with 13 bases lying between them. CDR3 length equals 11 residues. From germline, CDR1 is SQVTM and CDR2 ANQGSEA. The CDR3 nucleotides are TGCAGCGTGACCCGCAGGGGCGGCTACACCTTC. Encoded protein: CSVTRRGGYTF.

This clonotype showed up many times. The chain joins TRBV12-3 or TRBV12-4 to TRBJ1-2, with unresolved D. Trimming removed 8 bases at V and 6 bases at J, with 22 bases between. CDR3 size: 15 residues. This CDR3 is CASSRNPSQSDGYTF. CDR3 sequence (DNA): TGTGCCAGCTCCCGTAATCCTTCTCAAAGTGATGGCTACACCTTC.

The sample holds many counts of this clonotype. The CDR3 sequence: CSARSGRLALFGYNEQFF. The CDR3 DNA follows: TGCAGTGCTAGATCCGGTCGACTAGCGTTATTCGGGTACAATGAGCAGTTCTTC. The chain links TRBV20-1 to TRBJ2-1, with 8 positions matching TRBD2. CDR3 length: 18 residues. V lost 2 bases to trimming and J lost 4 bases; unmatched junction nucleotides: 16. Germline loops: CDR1 DFQATT, CDR2 SNEGSKA (reference sequence).

This clonotype was found many times. The chain uses TRBV18 and TRBJ1-4; a weak D match, TRBD1 (5 bases). This CDR3 contains 16 residues. V was shortened by 4 bases and J by 0 bases, with 12 bases between the two germline ends. Germline values: CDR1 KGHSH, CDR2 LQKENI. The CDR3 protein is CASSLQRGATNEKLFF. The CDR3 DNA reads as TGTGCCAGCTCACTGCAGAGGGGTGCAACTAATGAAAAACTGTTTTTT.

The chain employs TRBV6-2 or TRBV6-3 and TRBJ1-5; the D gene is possibly TRBD1 (6 bases). This CDR3 comprises 17 residues. V was shortened by 0 bases and J by 2 bases, with 14 bases between the two germline ends. The germline V gene encodes CDR1 MNHEY and CDR2 SVGEGT. CDR3 amino acids: CASSYSDRPGGNQPQHF. CDR3 DNA sequence: TGTGCCAGCAGTTACTCCGACAGGCCAGGAGGCAATCAGCCCCAGCATTTT.

CDR3 region: CASSPPPGQGTSPLHF. For the CDR3, the DNA is TGTGCCAGCTCACCACCTCCGGGACAGGGCACTTCACCCCTCCACTTT. This chain uses TRBV18 with TRBJ1-6; 9 bases fit TRBD1. The trim removed 0 bases at V and 9 bases at J, leaving 6 bases unmatched. This CDR3 comprises 16 residues. Per germline, CDR1 KGHSH and CDR2 LQKENI.

This clonotype has at least ten counts. The rearrangement joins TRBV13 to TRBJ2-1; 13 bases line up with TRBD2. The germline V gene has CDR1 PRHDT and CDR2 FYEKMQ (reference sequence). The CDR3 has 17 residues. Germline trimming cut 4 bases from V and 9 bases from J; bases unmatched to any gene: 12. The CDR3 here is CASSSKITSGRAFEQFF. In DNA, the CDR3 is TGTGCCAGCAGCTCCAAGATAACTAGCGGGAGGGCCTTTGAGCAGTTCTTC.

This clonotype was observed many times. The rearrangement joins TRBV6-5 to TRBJ1-1, with D hard to call. The CDR3 is 17 amino acids. V lost 0 bases and J lost 4, with 18 bases in between. From germline, CDR1 is MNHEY and CDR2 SVGAGI. CDR3 DNA: TGTGCCAGCAGTTACTCGAAGCTGGTAGTGGTTGGCACTGAAGCTTTCTTT. Translated, it gives CASSYSKLVVVGTEAFF.

This clonotype came up many times. The chain has TRBV5-6 and TRBJ2-6, with a tentative D call TRBD1 (6 bases). Per the germline V gene, CDR1 is SGHDT and CDR2 is YYEEEE. V gave up 3 bases and J gave up 2 bases, with 9 bases separating them. The CDR3 runs to 15 residues. This CDR3 is CASSSRDTGANVLTF. As DNA, the CDR3 is TGTGCCAGCAGCTCCAGGGACACTGGGGCCAACGTCCTGACTTTC.